The clone carrying this T cell receptor (beta chain) was recorded a few times. Combining a sample-barcoded 5' primer with a J-beta primer mix, a second PCR ran for about 7 to 11 cycles. One entry per CDR3 protein results from TCRdb running MiXCR on the 5' RACE reads. The repertoire has about 1.6 million distinct CDR3 sequences, about 35% of them found once; the top ten carry approximately 10%. These data come from a study of blood T cells in healthy people across ages. Trimming pared 2 bases from V and 3 bases from J, leaving 12 bases between. The CDR3 totals 15 residues. Germline CDR1 reads MGHRA; CDR2 reads YSYEKL.

Sequenced: blood. This chain links TRBV4-1 with TRBJ2-3, with D maybe TRBD2 (6 bases). The source is a woman in her thirties in good health. CDR3 in DNA: TGCGCCAGCAGCCAATATCACGGGAGAACAGATACGCAGTATTTT. Translated, it gives CASSQYHGRTDTQYF.